A selection of T cell receptor beta chains follows, all from one sample in a study of human T cells and chemical hapten exposure. TCRdb itself ran the RACE reads through MiXCR, one entry per CDR3 protein. Altogether 85,000 to 100,000 distinct CDR3 sequences are present, about 11% being singletons, with the ten largest covering around 2.2%. The sequenced sample was whole blood, obtained in connection with sensitization to the hapten diphenylcyclopropenone (DPC). The receptors shown here come from a man in his forties with alopecia areata. Some clones in this sample may be carry-over from other donors' samples. CDR3s include the opening cysteine and the closing phenylalanine or tryptophan. D genes are given only for firm matches. The size of a clone is reported for some rows only, either as once, few or many, or as a class for expanded clones.

NA TRBJ1-2 NA TRBV7-2 TGTGCCAGCAGCTTAGCGGGGGTTGGTGGCTACACCTTC CASSLAGVGGYTF
TRBD2 TRBJ2-1 NA TRBV20-1 TGCAGTTCCAAGGGGCAACTAGCGGAGGGCTACAATGAGCAGTTCTTC CSSKGQLAEGYNEQFF
NA TRBJ1-2 few TRBV27 TGTGCCAGCAGTTCCCAGGGAGGGGTAAACTATGGCTACACCTTC CASSSQGGVNYGYTF
TRBD1 TRBJ1-5 few TRBV25-1 TGTGCCAGCAGTCCGACCGGGACAGGGCCCAATCAGCCCCAGCATTTT CASSPTGTGPNQPQHF
NA TRBJ2-1 many TRBV20-1 TGCAGTGCTAGCGGGAGCTCCTACAATGAGCAGTTCTTC CSASGSSYNEQFF
TRBD2 TRBJ2-3 NA TRBV12-3/TRBV12-4 TGTGCCAGCAGTACGACTAGCGGGAAGAAAACAGATACGCAGTATTTT CASSTTSGKKTDTQYF
NA TRBJ2-2 few TRBV6-2/TRBV6-3 TGTGCCAGCAGTTACAGGCTGGGCGCCGGGGAGCTGTTTTTT CASSYRLGAGELFF
NA TRBJ2-5 few TRBV5-4 TGTGCCAGCAGCCCCGGACAGCAAGAGACCCAGTACTTC CASSPGQQETQYF
TRBD1 TRBJ2-4 few TRBV7-2 TGTGCCAGCAGCTTATACGATCTCTCACAGGGGGCTGTCAAAAACATTCAGTACTTC CASSLYDLSQGAVKNIQYF
NA TRBJ2-1 many TRBV19 TGTGCTACCCAAAATCCGACTGGGTACAACAATGAGCAGTTCTTC CATQNPTGYNNEQFF
TRBD2 TRBJ2-7 few TRBV27 TGTGCCAGCAGTTTGGTCGCGGGAGGTGGGTACGAGCAGTACTTC CASSLVAGGGYEQYF
NA TRBJ2-3 few TRBV20-1 TGCAGTGCTAGGGCACGGGCGGACCATACGCAGTATTTT CSARARADHTQYF
NA TRBJ2-3 NA TRBV24-1 TGTGCCACCAGCCGCCGACAGGAGAGCACAGATACGCAGTATTTT CATSRRQESTDTQYF
TRBD1 TRBJ1-1 few TRBV19 TGTGCCAGTAGTAAACTACAGGGGCAAGGGCACACTGAAGCTTTCTTT CASSKLQGQGHTEAFF
TRBD1 TRBJ1-1 NA TRBV14 TGTTCCAGCAGCATCCTGGCAGGGGGCACTGAAGCTTTCTTT CSSSILAGGTEAFF
NA TRBJ2-7 NA TRBV25-1 TGTGCCAGCAGTGGCTTGACCAGCTACGAGCAGTACTTC CASSGLTSYEQYF
NA TRBJ2-3 NA TRBV4-3 TGCGCCAGCAGCCAGCAGGGCAGCGTCACAGATACGCAGTATTTT CASSQQGSVTDTQYF
NA TRBJ1-5 many TRBV27 TGTGCCAGCAGTTCCCCCGGCCAGCCCCAGCATTTT CASSSPGQPQHF
TRBD1 TRBJ1-1 few TRBV6-5 TGTGCCAGCGGGAACAGACAGGGGGCGAGCAACACTGAAGCTTTCTTT CASGNRQGASNTEAFF
NA TRBJ2-3 NA TRBV6-1 TGTGCCAGCAGTGATGGGAGCCTCGGTATAGATACGCAGTATTTT CASSDGSLGIDTQYF
NA TRBJ1-1 few TRBV27 TGTGCCAGCAGCTGGGACGGATTGAACACTGAAGCTTTCTTT CASSWDGLNTEAFF
NA TRBJ2-3 NA TRBV3-1 TGTGCCAGCAGCCAAGATCCCCGGACCTCTGGCACAGATACGCAGTATTTT CASSQDPRTSGTDTQYF
TRBD2 TRBJ2-3 many TRBV12-3/TRBV12-4 TGTGCCAGCGGACTAGTACAAGATACGCAGTATTTT CASGLVQDTQYF
TRBD2 TRBJ2-1 NA TRBV12-5 TGTGCTAGTGTCCCATGGAGCGGGGGCTACAATGAGCAGTTCTTC CASVPWSGGYNEQFF
NA TRBJ1-3 many TRBV10-3 TGTGCCATCAGAGAGGCATCGGGAAACACCATATATTTT CAIREASGNTIYF
TRBD2 TRBJ2-1 NA TRBV4-1 TGCGCCAGCAGCTTGGGCAACCAAGCGGGAGTTGTCGCGGGGCGGGATGAGCAGTTCTTC CASSLGNQAGVVAGRDEQFF
NA TRBJ1-1 few TRBV29-1 TGCAGCGCCCGAGGTCGGGCCGGCGCATGGTCGAGTGAAGCTTTCTTT CSARGRAGAWSSEAFF
TRBD1 TRBJ1-5 NA TRBV6-1 TGTGCCAGCAAGACAGGGGGACGGGTGGGTCAGCCCCAGCATTTT CASKTGGRVGQPQHF
TRBD1 TRBJ1-5 few TRBV29-1 TGCAGCGTGGGCGGACAGGATAATCAGCCCCAGCATTTT CSVGGQDNQPQHF